This T cell receptor beta chain was recorded in a study of cytotoxic CD8 clonotypes in ibrutinib-treated CLL. Study-level information: Partial response occurred in approximately 25 patients and complete response in 2; at median about 70 months, around 14 remained remitted and around 12 progressed.

The method was immunoSEQ multiplex PCR; TCRdb's version includes in-frame clones alone and lacks a portion of them. Among tens of thousands of clones listed, approximately 75% were seen once. As for this clone: What it binds is not known.

Notes on the study in general: At ibrutinib response, clonality increased, and at progression it declined back toward baseline. Stable or contracted on treatment, public clonotypes were also uncommon.

The germline V gene encodes CDR1 MRHNA and CDR2 SNTAGT. The CDR3 loop spans 15 amino acids. The V gene end was trimmed by 5 bases and the J gene end by 5 bases; junction bases not matched to a gene: 3. The J gene is TRBJ2-3, the V gene TRBV6-4, with 14 bases lining up with TRBD2. The sequence was collected from a human donor with chronic lymphocytic leukemia. The sequencing here drew on PBMCs, taken after 12 months of ibrutinib treatment. The CDR3 spells CASSPGLAGGDTQYF. The CDR3 nucleotides are TGTGCCAGCAGTCCAGGACTAGCGGGAGGAGATACGCAGTATTTT.